One and the same sample provided the 19 T cell receptor beta chains below, sequenced in a study of blood T cell repertoires in COVID-19. Using immunoSEQ multiplex PCR, the repertoire was profiled, and TCRdb retains in-frame clones only, with some absent. The sample lists 140,000 to 150,000 clones, roughly 87% seen once, with approximately 0.98% in the top ten. Material for sequencing was peripheral blood. Receptor source: a woman aged 50 to 60 with acute or convalescent COVID-19.

This rearrangement joins TRBV5-1 to TRBJ2-1; no definite D call. This CDR3 has 11 amino acids. Germline loops: CDR1 SGHRS, CDR2 YFSETQ. Trimming took off 0 bases at V and 7 bases at J, with 2 bases between the two ends. The CDR3 reads CASSLANEQFF. DNA of the CDR3: TGCGCCAGCAGCTTGGCAAATGAGCAGTTCTTC.

The rearrangement links TRBV11-2 to TRBJ1-5; 9 nucleotides align to TRBD1. V lost 1 base, J lost 6 bases, and 4 bases stayed unmatched. The CDR3 extends over 15 amino acids. Germline assignment: CDR1 SGHAT and CDR2 FQNNGV. This CDR3 is CASSLGTGETQPQHF. CDR3 in DNA: TGTGCCAGCAGCTTAGGGACAGGGGAAACTCAGCCCCAGCATTTT.

The count of this clone is one. The chain employs TRBV6-4 and TRBJ1-1, with 8 nucleotides matching TRBD1. The germline gives CDR1 MRHNA, CDR2 SNTAGT. The junction had 10 bases not matched to a gene; V was cut back by 6 bases and J by 4 bases. The CDR3 contains 15 residues. CDR3 protein: CASRALDRAGTEAFF. The CDR3 nucleotides read TGTGCCAGCAGGGCCTTGGACAGGGCAGGCACTGAAGCTTTCTTT.

V gene TRBV24-1 combines with J gene TRBJ1-2, with D maybe TRBD1 (6 bases). There are 16 residues in the CDR3. Germline V lookup: CDR1 KGHDR, CDR2 SFDVKD. V lost 4 bases and J lost 7, with 21 bases in between. For the CDR3, the DNA is TGTGCCACCAGTGAAACAACTACAGGGAGAAGAGGTGGCTACACCTTC. Its protein product is CATSETTTGRRGGYTF.

The chain has TRBV19 and TRBJ1-3; 7 bases agree with TRBD1. The CDR3 totals 14 residues. The V and J ends lost 4 bases and 4 bases, in that order; junction bases with no gene match: 4. In germline, CDR1 is LNHDA, CDR2 SQIVND (reference sequence). The CDR3 spells CASSTTGAGNTIYF. The CDR3 DNA reads as TGTGCCAGTAGTACTACAGGGGCCGGAAACACCATATATTTT. Drawing the rest from reference TRBV19 and TRBJ1-3, the complete variable domain is DGGITQSPKYLFRKEGQNVTLSCEQNLNHDAMYWYRQDPGQGLRLIYYSQIVNDFQKGDIAEGYSVSREKKESFPLTVTSAQKNPTAFYLCASSTTGAGNTIYFGEGSWLTVV.

This rearrangement joins TRBV5-1 to TRBJ1-4, with D uncertain. The CDR3 sequence is 13 residues long. Germline CDR1 reads SGHRS; CDR2 reads YFSETQ. Between the trimmed V and J ends, which lost 1 base and 8 bases, there was a span of 9 bases. In DNA, the CDR3 is TGCGCCAGCAGCTTGTCCGGGGAGGAAAAACTGTTTTTT. Translating it yields CASSLSGEEKLFF. The full variable domain, completed using reference TRBV5-1 and TRBJ1-4, is KAGVTQTPRYLIKTRGQQVTLSCSPISGHRSVSWYQQTPGQGLQFLFEYFSETQRNKGNFPGRFSGRQFSNSRSEMNVSTLELGDSALYLCASSLSGEEKLFFGSGTQLSVL.

This chain joins TRBV30 and TRBJ2-5; 9 bases map to TRBD2. CDR3 length equals 13 residues. The V gene end was trimmed by 4 bases and the J gene end by 4 bases; junction bases not matched to a gene: 4. Germline assignment: CDR1 GTSNPN and CDR2 SVGIG (reference sequence). The CDR3 protein is CAWKGGRGETQYF. The CDR3 DNA reads TGTGCCTGGAAGGGCGGGAGGGGAGAGACCCAGTACTTC.

The chain employs TRBV4-2 and TRBJ1-2; 9 positions match TRBD1. CDR1 and CDR2 from the germline V gene are LGHNA and YNFKEQ. This CDR3 contains 14 residues. With V trimmed by 2 bases and J by 8 bases, 6 bases remained unmatched. The CDR3 bases are TGTGCCAGCAGCCAACCTGGGGACAGGGTCGGCTACACCTTC. Translated: CASSQPGDRVGYTF.

The DNA of the CDR3 is TGTGCCAGCAGCACAAACCAGCCCCAGCATTTT. Amino acid sequence: CASSTNQPQHF. V and J are TRBV11-2 and TRBJ1-5; D not resolved. Germline CDR1 reads SGHAT; CDR2 reads FQNNGV. The CDR3 runs to 11 residues. Trimming left V 5 bases short and J 7 bases short, with 6 bases between.

This clone has just one count. The rearrangement joins TRBV9 to TRBJ1-1; tentative D call: TRBD1 (6 bases). Germline V gene sequence: CDR1 SGDLS, CDR2 YYNGEE. V shed 4 bases and J shed 0 bases, with 10 bases lying between them. CDR3 size: 14 residues. This CDR3 reads CASSLQGLNTEAFF. DNA of the CDR3: TGTGCCAGCAGCCTACAGGGCCTGAACACTGAAGCTTTCTTT.

The chain employs TRBV2 and TRBJ2-7, with TRBD2 matching 8 bases. Germline CDR1 reads SNHLY; CDR2 reads FYNNEI. This CDR3 spans 14 amino acids. V shed 11 bases and J 2 bases; nucleotides not matched to a gene: 11. The CDR3 reads CACPTSGVTYEQYF. CDR3 in DNA: TGTGCCTGTCCAACTAGCGGAGTTACCTACGAGCAGTACTTC.

V usage is TRBV12-5 and J usage is TRBJ1-1; 11 nucleotides agree with TRBD1. Trimming took 3 bases from V and 7 from J; bases not matched to a gene: 4. CDR3 size: 14 residues. Looked up from germline, CDR1 is LGHNT and CDR2 is FRNRAP. The CDR3 reads CASGLGTGGGEAFF. The CDR3, as DNA: TGTGCTAGTGGTTTAGGGACAGGGGGGGGTGAAGCTTTCTTT.

The chain has TRBV4-2 and TRBJ2-7; the D is unclear. This CDR3 region has 13 residues. The germline V gene has CDR1 LGHNA and CDR2 YNFKEQ. With 1 base removed from V and 7 bases from J, the gap between germline ends came to 11 bases. DNA for the CDR3: TGTGCCAGCAGCCAAGCTCGAGACGGGGAGCAGTACTTC. It encodes CASSQARDGEQYF.

The chain uses TRBV29-1 and TRBJ1-2, with a possible D match to TRBD1 (5 bases). Trimming stripped 0 bases from V and 3 bases from J, with 14 bases between. Germline V gene sequence: CDR1 SQVTM, CDR2 ANQGSEA. CDR3 length: 15 residues. CDR3 coding DNA: TGCAGCGTTGAAGATTATCTACAGGTCGACTATGGCTACACCTTC. Protein sequence: CSVEDYLQVDYGYTF.

The table lists this clone with a count of one. The V gene is TRBV5-1, the J gene TRBJ2-1, with TRBD2 matching 7 bases. V was clipped by 0 bases and J by 1 base; unmatched bases: 4. Germline CDR1 reads SGHRS; CDR2 reads YFSETQ. The CDR3 is made up of 16 amino acids. The CDR3 reads CASSLASGHSYNEQFF. The DNA of the CDR3 is TGCGCCAGCAGCTTGGCTAGCGGTCATTCCTACAATGAGCAGTTCTTC.

J is TRBJ2-7 and V is TRBV3-1 (or the pseudogene TRBV3-2); perhaps TRBD2 as D (6 bases). V lost 4 bases to trimming and J lost 2 bases, with 12 bases between them. CDR3 length: 14 residues. Germline V lookup: CDR1 LGHDT, CDR2 YNNKEL (reference sequence). This CDR3 is CASSRDLRTYEQYF. For the CDR3, the DNA is TGTGCCAGCAGCCGGGACTTACGAACCTACGAGCAGTACTTC.

The gene calls are TRBV4-1 and TRBJ1-1, with TRBD1 as a possible D gene (6 bases). The CDR3 is made up of 18 amino acids. The V gene lost 0 bases and the J gene lost 2 bases, with 19 bases spanning the gap. Germline CDR1 MGHRA, CDR2 YSYEKL. DNA of the CDR3: TGCGCCAGCAGCCAAGACCCACAGGGTTCACGAGGTAACACTGAAGCTTTCTTT. This encodes CASSQDPQGSRGNTEAFF.

The CDR3 is CASSSGTRASEQYF. CDR3 DNA sequence: TGTGCCAGCAGCTCTGGGACTAGAGCCAGCGAGCAGTACTTC. The rearrangement links TRBV11-3 to TRBJ2-7, with 8 bases matching TRBD2. Germline-derived CDR1 and CDR2 are SGHNT and YENEEA. The CDR3 is made up of 14 amino acids. Trimming took 4 bases from V and 6 from J; bases not matched to a gene: 8.

The chain combines TRBV18 with TRBJ2-1, with 12 nucleotides matching TRBD2. CDR3 length equals 16 residues. The germline CDR1 and CDR2 sequences are KGHSH and LQKENI. The V segment lost 6 bases and the J segment 4 bases; nucleotides outside the gene matches: 7. The CDR3 region is CASSQRTSGTYNEQFF. CDR3 bases: TGTGCCAGCTCCCAAAGGACTAGCGGGACTTACAATGAGCAGTTCTTC.